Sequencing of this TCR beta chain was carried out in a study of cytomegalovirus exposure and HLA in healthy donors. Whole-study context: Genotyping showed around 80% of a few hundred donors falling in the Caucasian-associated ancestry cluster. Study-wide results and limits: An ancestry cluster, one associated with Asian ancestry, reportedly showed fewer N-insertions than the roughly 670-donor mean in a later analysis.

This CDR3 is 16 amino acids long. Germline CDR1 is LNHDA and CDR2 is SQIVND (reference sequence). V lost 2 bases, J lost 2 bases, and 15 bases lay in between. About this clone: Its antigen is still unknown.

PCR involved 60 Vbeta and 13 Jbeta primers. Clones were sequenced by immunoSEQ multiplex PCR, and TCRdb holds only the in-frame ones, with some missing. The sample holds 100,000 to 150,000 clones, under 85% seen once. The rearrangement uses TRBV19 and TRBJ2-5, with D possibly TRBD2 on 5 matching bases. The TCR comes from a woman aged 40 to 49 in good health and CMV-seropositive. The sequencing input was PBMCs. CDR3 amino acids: CASSILTGLSQETQYF. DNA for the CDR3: TGTGCCAGTAGTATATTGACGGGGTTATCTCAAGAGACCCAGTACTTC.